These 19 T cell receptor beta chains were sequenced from one sample in a study of tumor and adjacent non-tumor tissue in lung cancer. No cell sorting was done before RNA was extracted from the tissue. The library came from three nested PCR rounds adapted from ARM-PCR protocols. TCRdb re-called the multiplex PCR reads through MiXCR, storing one row per CDR3 protein. This sample has 120,000 or so distinct CDR3 sequences, with 66% found just once. Material: lung tumor tissue. These receptors came from a man aged 30-40 years with non-small cell lung cancer.

The rearrangement uses TRBV4-1 and TRBJ2-7; 8 positions agree with TRBD1. V lost 0 bases and J lost 7; bases outside the gene matches: 5. This CDR3 is 14 amino acids long. Germline assignment: CDR1 MGHRA and CDR2 YSYEKL. DNA for the CDR3: TGCGCCAGCAGCCAAGATAGGACAGGGAAAGAGCAGTACTTC. It specifies CASSQDRTGKEQYF.

To note about this clonotype: This could be a read error, since a much larger clone is one nucleotide away. V is TRBV6-2 or TRBV6-3 and J is TRBJ1-2; possibly TRBD1 for D (6 bases). CDR1 and CDR2 (germline): MNHEY, SVGEGT. This CDR3 is built from 14 residues. V lost 10 bases to trimming and J lost 4 bases, with 19 bases between them. The CDR3 nucleotides read TGTGCCACCAGCGGGGGGGGCTGGAGCTATGGCTACACCTTC. It specifies CATSGGGWSYGYTF.

On this clonotype: One end of the junction fails to match germline, which may point to a read error. J is TRBJ2-7 and V is TRBV12-3 or TRBV12-4, with TRBD2 matching 9 bases. There are 12 residues in the CDR3. The CDR3 nucleotides read TGTGCCTGCAGTACTAGCGGGTACGAACAGTACTTC. This gives the protein CACSTSGYEQYF.

J is TRBJ2-7 and V is TRBV4-1; 8 bases align to TRBD2. This CDR3 is built from 15 residues. V lost 1 base to trimming and J lost 5 bases; unmatched junction nucleotides: 7. Germline V lookup: CDR1 MGHRA, CDR2 YSYEKL. Written as DNA, the CDR3 is TGCGCCAGCAGCCAAGTACTGAGTAGCGGGAACGAGCAGTACTTC. This codes for CASSQVLSSGNEQYF.

As concerns this clonotype: One end of the junction does not line up with germline, which may come from a read error. This chain uses TRBV12-3 or TRBV12-4 with TRBJ2-3; D gene ambiguous. The CDR3 runs to 13 residues. In DNA form, the CDR3 reads TGCGCCATCAGTTTAAGCCACACAGATACGCAGTATTTT. Protein product: CAISLSHTDTQYF.

With respect to this clonotype: Compared with germline, one end of the junction differs, possibly owing to a read error. The chain combines TRBV11-2 with TRBJ1-1, with D perhaps matching TRBD1 (5 bases). Germline V gene sequence: CDR1 SGHAT, CDR2 FQNNGV. This CDR3 has 16 amino acids. The CDR3 bases are TGTGCCAGCAGCTTAGGTGGGGGACGGCAGAACACTGAAGCTTCCTTT. The encoded protein is CASSLGGGRQNTEASF.

V and J are TRBV11-2 and TRBJ1-3, with 8 bases lining up with TRBD1. CDR1 SGHAT and CDR2 FQNNGV come from the germline V gene. CDR3 size: 16 residues. After removal of 7 bases from V and 1 base from J, the junction contained 9 bases not matched to a gene. CDR3 sequence reads: CASNAQGVGSGNTIYF. DNA for the CDR3: TGTGCCAGCAACGCACAGGGGGTTGGTTCTGGAAACACCATATATTTT.

Turning to this clonotype: With a much larger clone just one base away, this may be a read error. The chain links TRBV5-6 to TRBJ2-5, with 7 nucleotides matching TRBD1. The CDR3 length is 14 residues. Per the germline V gene, CDR1 is SGHDT and CDR2 is YYEEEE. The DNA for the CDR3 is TGTGCCGGCAGCTTTCAGGGGGTGGAAGAGACCCAGTACTTC. Translated, it gives CAGSFQGVEETQYF.

A note on this clonotype: This may stem from a read error, because a much larger clone lies one nucleotide away. The final CDR3 position lacks the conserved phenylalanine or tryptophan, pointing to a likely read error. The V gene is TRBV11-1, the J gene TRBJ2-3; TRBD2 aligns across 13 bases. Per the germline V gene, CDR1 is SGHAT and CDR2 is FQDESV (reference sequence). The CDR3 spans 18 residues. The CDR3 DNA sequence: TGTGCCAGCAGCGATCCCGGGACTAGCGGGGATTACACAGGTACGCAGTATGTT. Protein sequence: CASSDPGTSGDYTGTQYV.

A word on this clonotype: With a much larger clone just one base away, this may be a read error. The genes are TRBV12-3 or TRBV12-4 and TRBJ2-3, with D hard to call. CDR3 size: 13 residues. The CDR3 sequence: CDSSLWGTDTQYF. The CDR3 bases are TGTGACAGCAGTTTATGGGGCACAGATACGCAGTATTTT.

Only one count was recorded for this clonotype. A much bigger clone sits one base away, suggesting this may be a read error. The chain is built from TRBV6-2 or TRBV6-3 and TRBJ2-7, with D tentatively TRBD2 (5 bases). The CDR3 covers 14 residues. Germline CDR1 and CDR2: MNHEY and SVGEGT. In DNA form, the CDR3 reads TGTGCCGGCAGTACCGGTTATGGATCGGGAGAGCAGTACTTC. Translated, it gives CAGSTGYGSGEQYF.

About this clonotype itself: The junction does not match germline at one end; this may be a read error. The chain employs TRBV12-3 or TRBV12-4 and TRBJ1-2; maybe TRBD1 (6 bases). The CDR3 consists of 15 residues. The CDR3 region is CASSPQGGINYGYTF. In DNA form, the CDR3 reads TGTGCCAGCAGTCCTCAAGGGGGGATTAACTATGGCTACACTTTC.

Concerning this clonotype itself: Mismatch with germline at one junction end may stem from a read error. J is TRBJ2-7 and V is TRBV24-1; a possible D gene is TRBD1 (6 bases). Germline V gene data show CDR1 as KGHDR and CDR2 as SFDVKD. The CDR3 contains 15 residues. CDR3 sequence: CASSDPGTTSYEQYF. The DNA of the CDR3 is TGTGCCAGCAGTGACCCCGGGACAACCTCCTACGAGCAGTACTTC.

V gene TRBV18 combines with J gene TRBJ2-2; 8 bases line up with TRBD1. This CDR3 comprises 17 residues. Trimming cost V 0 bases and J 0 bases; bases outside gene matches: 3. Per the germline V gene, CDR1 is KGHSH and CDR2 is LQKENI. CDR3 sequence: CASSPPTGAANTGELFF. CDR3 sequence (DNA): TGTGCCAGCTCACCACCGACAGGGGCAGCGAACACCGGGGAGCTGTTTTTT.

On this clonotype: The missing conserved phenylalanine or tryptophan at the end of this CDR3 makes a read error likely. The DNA for the CDR3 is TGTACCAGCACTTTAGGGACTAGCGCTGAGCAGTTCGTC. Its protein is CTSTLGTSAEQFV. The chain has TRBV12-3 or TRBV12-4 and TRBJ2-1; the match to TRBD2 covers 10 bases. The CDR3 contains 13 residues.

On this clonotype itself: An end of the junction differs from the germline gene, which may be a read error. The rearrangement links TRBV6-6 to TRBJ1-2, with D uncertain. There are 12 residues in the CDR3. Germline V gene sequence: CDR1 MNHNY, CDR2 SVGAGI (reference sequence). The CDR3 reads CVSSMAPYGYTF. CDR3 DNA: TGTGTCAGCAGTATGGCCCCCTATGGCTACACCTTC.

This clonotype came up many times. This chain uses TRBV20-1 with TRBJ2-3; 7 bases are a match to TRBD1. V shed 1 base, J shed 4 bases, and the junction held 11 bases outside the gene matches. The CDR3 is made up of 16 amino acids. CDR1 and CDR2 from the germline V gene are DFQATT and SNEGSKA (reference sequence). The CDR3 loop reads CSARAGQVLWADTQYF. CDR3 sequence (DNA): TGCAGTGCTAGAGCCGGACAGGTTTTATGGGCAGATACGCAGTATTTT.

In its sample, this clonotype was seen a few times. A much larger clone lies one base from this, so it may be a read error. The chain combines TRBV11-1 with TRBJ2-2, with D maybe TRBD2 (5 bases). The germline V and J ends were trimmed by 4 bases and 6 bases, with 9 bases remaining between them. Per the germline V gene, CDR1 is SGHAT and CDR2 is FQDESV (reference sequence). The CDR3 length is 13 residues. The CDR3 sequence is CASSWELPGELFF. The CDR3 DNA follows: TGTGCCAGCAGCTGGGAGTTACCCGGGGAGCTGTTTTTT.

Comment on this clonotype: A junction end diverges from the germline sequence, so it may reflect a read error. The chain combines TRBV6-2 or TRBV6-3 with TRBJ1-1, with 7 bases matching TRBD1. Looked up from germline, CDR1 is MNHEY and CDR2 is SVGEGT. The CDR3 runs 14 residues. CDR3 DNA sequence: TGTATCAGCAGTTACCGGCAGGGGGACACTGAAGCTCTCTTT. Protein sequence: CISSYRQGDTEALF.